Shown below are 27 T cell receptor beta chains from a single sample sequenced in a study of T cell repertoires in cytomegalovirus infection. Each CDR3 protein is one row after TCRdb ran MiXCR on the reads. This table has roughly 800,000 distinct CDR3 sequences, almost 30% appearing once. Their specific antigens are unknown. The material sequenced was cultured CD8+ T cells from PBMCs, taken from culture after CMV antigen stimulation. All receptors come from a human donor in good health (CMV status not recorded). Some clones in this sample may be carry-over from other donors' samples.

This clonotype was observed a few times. This CDR3 is CASSLAGGAYNQPQHF. In nucleotides, the CDR3 is TGTGCCAGCAGTCTAGCTGGGGGGGCCTACAATCAGCCCCAGCATTTT. This chain links TRBV27 with TRBJ1-5; D is perhaps TRBD1 (6 bases). With 5 bases removed from V and 3 bases from J, the gap between germline ends came to 17 bases. CDR1 is MNHEY and CDR2 is SMNVEV in the germline V gene (reference sequence). The CDR3 runs 16 residues.

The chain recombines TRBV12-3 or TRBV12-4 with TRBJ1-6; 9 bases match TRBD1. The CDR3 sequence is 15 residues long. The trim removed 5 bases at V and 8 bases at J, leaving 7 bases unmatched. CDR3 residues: CASSPPGQGDSPLHF. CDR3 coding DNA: TGTGCCAGCAGTCCCCCGGGACAGGGTGATTCACCCCTCCACTTT.

The CDR3, as DNA: TGTGCCAGCAGCGGGGGGGCCGGGTATGAGCAGTTCTTC. Encoded protein: CASSGGAGYEQFF. The V and J genes are TRBV7-9 and TRBJ2-1; D possibly corresponds to TRBD2 (7 bases). The ends were cut back, 5 bases at V and 8 bases at J, with 13 bases in the middle. This CDR3 has 13 residues. CDR1 and CDR2 (germline): SEHNR, FQNEAQ (reference sequence).

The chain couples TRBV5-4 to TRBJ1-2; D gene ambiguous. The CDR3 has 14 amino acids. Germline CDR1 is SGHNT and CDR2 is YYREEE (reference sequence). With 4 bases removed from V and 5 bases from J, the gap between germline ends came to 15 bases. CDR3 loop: CASSGSGTPYGYTF. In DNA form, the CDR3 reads TGTGCCAGCAGCGGTTCAGGAACTCCATATGGCTACACCTTC.

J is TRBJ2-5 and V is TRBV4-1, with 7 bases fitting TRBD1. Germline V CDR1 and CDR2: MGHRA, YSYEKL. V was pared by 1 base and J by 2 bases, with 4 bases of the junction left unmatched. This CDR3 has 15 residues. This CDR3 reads CASSQVLGQQETQYF. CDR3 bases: TGCGCCAGCAGCCAAGTCTTGGGACAGCAAGAGACCCAGTACTTC.

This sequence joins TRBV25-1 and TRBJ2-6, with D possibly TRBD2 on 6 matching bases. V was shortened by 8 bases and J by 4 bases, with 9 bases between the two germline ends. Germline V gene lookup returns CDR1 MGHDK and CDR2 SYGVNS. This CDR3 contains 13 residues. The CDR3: CASGAGGANVLTF. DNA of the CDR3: TGTGCCAGCGGGGCGGGGGGGGCCAACGTCCTGACTTTC.

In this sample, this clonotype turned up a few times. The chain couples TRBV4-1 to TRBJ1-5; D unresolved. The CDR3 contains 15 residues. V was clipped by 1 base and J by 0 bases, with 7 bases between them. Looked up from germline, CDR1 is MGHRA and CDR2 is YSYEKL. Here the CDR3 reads CASSQGGNSNQPQHF. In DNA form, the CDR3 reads TGCGCCAGCAGCCAAGGAGGCAATAGCAATCAGCCCCAGCATTTT.

CDR3 in amino acids: CAISEARTGFDIQYF. CDR3 DNA: TGTGCCATCAGTGAGGCTCGGACAGGGTTTGACATTCAGTACTTC. The genes are TRBV10-3 and TRBJ2-4, with 8 bases identical to TRBD1. The CDR3 runs 15 residues. V shed 2 bases and J 8 bases; nucleotides not matched to a gene: 8. CDR1 is ENHRY, CDR2 SYGVKD, per germline.

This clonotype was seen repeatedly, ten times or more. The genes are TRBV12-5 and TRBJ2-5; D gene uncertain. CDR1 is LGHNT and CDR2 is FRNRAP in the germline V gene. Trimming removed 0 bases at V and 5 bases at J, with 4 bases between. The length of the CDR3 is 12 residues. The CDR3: CASGLVAETQYF. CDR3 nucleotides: TGTGCTAGTGGTTTGGTGGCCGAGACCCAGTACTTC.

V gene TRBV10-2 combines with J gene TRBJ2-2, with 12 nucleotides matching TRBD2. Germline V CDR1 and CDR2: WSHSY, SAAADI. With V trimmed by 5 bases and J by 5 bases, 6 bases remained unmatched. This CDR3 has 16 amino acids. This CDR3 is CASSNRLAGETGELFF. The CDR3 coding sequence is TGCGCCAGCAGTAACAGACTAGCGGGGGAAACCGGGGAGCTGTTTTTT.

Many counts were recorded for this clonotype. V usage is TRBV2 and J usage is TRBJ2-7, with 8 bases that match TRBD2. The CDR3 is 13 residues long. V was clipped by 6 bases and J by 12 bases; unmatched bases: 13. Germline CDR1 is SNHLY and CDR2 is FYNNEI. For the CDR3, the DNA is TGTGCCAGCAGCGACCTCCCGGGACTAGGGGCGTACGTC. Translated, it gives CASSDLPGLGAYV.

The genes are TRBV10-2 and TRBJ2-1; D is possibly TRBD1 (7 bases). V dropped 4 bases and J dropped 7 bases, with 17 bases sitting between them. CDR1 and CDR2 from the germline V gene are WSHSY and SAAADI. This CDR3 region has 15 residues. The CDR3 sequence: CASSGQGGGMNEQFF. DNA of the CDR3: TGCGCCAGCAGTGGACAGGGTGGGGGGATGAATGAGCAGTTCTTC.

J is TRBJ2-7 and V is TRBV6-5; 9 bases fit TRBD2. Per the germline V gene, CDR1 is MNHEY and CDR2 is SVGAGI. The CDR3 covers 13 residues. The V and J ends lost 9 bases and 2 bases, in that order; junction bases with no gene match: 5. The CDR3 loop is CASMAGGTYEQYF. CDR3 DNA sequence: TGTGCCAGTATGGCGGGGGGGACCTACGAGCAGTACTTC.

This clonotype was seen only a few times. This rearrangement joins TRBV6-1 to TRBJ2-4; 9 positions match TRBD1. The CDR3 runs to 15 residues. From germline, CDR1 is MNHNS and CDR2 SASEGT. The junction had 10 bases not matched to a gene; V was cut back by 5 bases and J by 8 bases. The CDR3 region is CASSSGTGTGDIQYF. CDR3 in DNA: TGTGCCAGCAGTTCCGGGACAGGGACGGGTGACATTCAGTACTTC.

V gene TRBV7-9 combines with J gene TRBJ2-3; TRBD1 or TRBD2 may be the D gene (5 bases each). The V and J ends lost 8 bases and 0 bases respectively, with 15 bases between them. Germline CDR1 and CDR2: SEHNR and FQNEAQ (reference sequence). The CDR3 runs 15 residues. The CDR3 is CASLGRSPSTDTQYF. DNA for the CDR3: TGTGCCAGCTTGGGACGTTCCCCTAGCACAGATACGCAGTATTTT.

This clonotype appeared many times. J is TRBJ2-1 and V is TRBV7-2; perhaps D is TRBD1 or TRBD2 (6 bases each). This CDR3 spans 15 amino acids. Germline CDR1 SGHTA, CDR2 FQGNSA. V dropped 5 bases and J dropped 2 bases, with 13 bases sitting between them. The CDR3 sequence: CASSTNRGAYNEQFF. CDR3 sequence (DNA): TGTGCCAGCAGCACTAATAGGGGGGCCTACAATGAGCAGTTCTTC.

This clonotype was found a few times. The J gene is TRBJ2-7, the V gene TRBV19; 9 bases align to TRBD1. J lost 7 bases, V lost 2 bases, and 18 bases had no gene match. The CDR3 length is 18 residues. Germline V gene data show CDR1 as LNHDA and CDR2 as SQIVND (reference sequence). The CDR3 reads CASSIRGQGTRYEGEQYF. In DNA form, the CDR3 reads TGTGCCAGTAGTATACGGGGACAGGGAACTCGATACGAGGGGGAGCAGTACTTC.

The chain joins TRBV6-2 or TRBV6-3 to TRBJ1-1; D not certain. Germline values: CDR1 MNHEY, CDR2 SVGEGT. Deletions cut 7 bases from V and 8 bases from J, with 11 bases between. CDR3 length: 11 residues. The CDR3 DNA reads TGTGCCAGCAAAAGAAGTAAGGAAGCTTTCTTT. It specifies CASKRSKEAFF.

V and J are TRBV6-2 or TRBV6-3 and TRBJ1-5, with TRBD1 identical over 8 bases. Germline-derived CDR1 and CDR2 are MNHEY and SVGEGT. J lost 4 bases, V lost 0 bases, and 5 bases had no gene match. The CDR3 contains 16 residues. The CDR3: CASSYSSQGANQPQHF. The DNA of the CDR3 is TGTGCCAGCAGTTACTCTTCGCAGGGGGCGAATCAGCCCCAGCATTTT.

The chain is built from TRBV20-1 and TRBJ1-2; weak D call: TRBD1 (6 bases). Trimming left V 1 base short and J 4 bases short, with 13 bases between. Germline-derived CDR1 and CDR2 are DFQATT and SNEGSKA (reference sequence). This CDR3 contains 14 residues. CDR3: CSARALGQIYGYTF. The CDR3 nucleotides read TGCAGTGCTAGAGCCCTCGGACAGATCTATGGCTACACCTTC.

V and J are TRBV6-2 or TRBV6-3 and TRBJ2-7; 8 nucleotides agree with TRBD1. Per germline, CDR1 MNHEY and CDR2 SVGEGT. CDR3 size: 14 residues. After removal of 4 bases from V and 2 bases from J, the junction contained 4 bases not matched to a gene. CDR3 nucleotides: TGTGCCAGCAGTTCAGACAGGGGACCCTACGAGCAGTACGTC. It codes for CASSSDRGPYEQYV.

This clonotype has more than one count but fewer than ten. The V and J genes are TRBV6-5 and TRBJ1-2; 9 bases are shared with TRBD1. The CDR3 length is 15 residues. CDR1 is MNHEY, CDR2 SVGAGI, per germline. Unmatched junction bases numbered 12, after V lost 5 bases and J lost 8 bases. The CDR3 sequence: CASSRRDREVKGYTF. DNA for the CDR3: TGTGCCAGCAGTCGCCGGGACAGGGAAGTCAAGGGCTACACCTTC.

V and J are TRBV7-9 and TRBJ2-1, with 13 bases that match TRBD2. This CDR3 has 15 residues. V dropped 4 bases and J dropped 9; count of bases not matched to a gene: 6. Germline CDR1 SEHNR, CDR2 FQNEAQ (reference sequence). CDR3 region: CASSSTSGGAVEQFF. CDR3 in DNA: TGTGCCAGCAGCTCTACTAGCGGGGGGGCGGTTGAGCAGTTCTTC.

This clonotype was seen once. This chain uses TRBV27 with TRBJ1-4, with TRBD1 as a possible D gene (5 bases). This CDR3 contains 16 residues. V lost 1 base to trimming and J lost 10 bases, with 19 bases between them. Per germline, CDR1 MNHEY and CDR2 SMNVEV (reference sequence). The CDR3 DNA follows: TGTGCCAGCAGTTTATGGGGGGGAGCCGTAGAAGGAAAACTGTTTTTT. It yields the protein CASSLWGGAVEGKLFF.

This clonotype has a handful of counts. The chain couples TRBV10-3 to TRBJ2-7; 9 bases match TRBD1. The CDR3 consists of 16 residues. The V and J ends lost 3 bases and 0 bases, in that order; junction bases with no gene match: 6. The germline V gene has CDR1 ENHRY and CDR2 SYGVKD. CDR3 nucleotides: TGTGCCATCAGTGACCGCCGGGACAGGGACTCCTACGAGCAGTACTTC. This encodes CAISDRRDRDSYEQYF.

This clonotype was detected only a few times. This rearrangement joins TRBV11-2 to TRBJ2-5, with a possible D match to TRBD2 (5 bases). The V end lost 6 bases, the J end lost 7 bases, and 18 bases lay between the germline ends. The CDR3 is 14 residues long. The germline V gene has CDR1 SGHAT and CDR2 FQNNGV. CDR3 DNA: TGTGCCAGCAGTTCACGGACGGGCCGGGGGACCCAGTACTTC. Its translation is CASSSRTGRGTQYF.

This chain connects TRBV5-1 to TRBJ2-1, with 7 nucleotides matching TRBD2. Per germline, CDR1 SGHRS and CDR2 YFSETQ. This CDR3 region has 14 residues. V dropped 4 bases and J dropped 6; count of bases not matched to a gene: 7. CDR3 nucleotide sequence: TGCGCCAGCAGCGGACTAGGTGTGGGCAATGAGCAGTTCTTC. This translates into CASSGLGVGNEQFF. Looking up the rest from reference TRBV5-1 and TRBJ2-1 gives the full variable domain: KAGVTQTPRYLIKTRGQQVTLSCSPISGHRSVSWYQQTPGQGLQFLFEYFSETQRNKGNFPGRFSGRQFSNSRSEMNVSTLELGDSALYLCASSGLGVGNEQFFGPGTRLTVL.